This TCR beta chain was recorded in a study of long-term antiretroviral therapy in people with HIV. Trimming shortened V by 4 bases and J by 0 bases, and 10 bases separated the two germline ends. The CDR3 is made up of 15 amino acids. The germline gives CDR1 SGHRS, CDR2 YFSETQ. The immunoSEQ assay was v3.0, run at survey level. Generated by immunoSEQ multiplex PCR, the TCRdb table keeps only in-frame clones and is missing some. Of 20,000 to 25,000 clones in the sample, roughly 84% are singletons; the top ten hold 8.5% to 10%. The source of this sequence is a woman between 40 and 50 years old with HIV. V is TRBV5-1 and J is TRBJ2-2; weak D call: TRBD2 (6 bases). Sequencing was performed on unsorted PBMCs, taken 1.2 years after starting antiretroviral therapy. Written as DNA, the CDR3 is TGCGCCAGCAGCCTAGCGATCGCGAACACCGGGGAGCTGTTTTTT. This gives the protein CASSLAIANTGELFF. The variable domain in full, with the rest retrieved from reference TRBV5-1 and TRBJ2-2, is KAGVTQTPRYLIKTRGQQVTLSCSPISGHRSVSWYQQTPGQGLQFLFEYFSETQRNKGNFPGRFSGRQFSNSRSEMNVSTLELGDSALYLCASSLAIANTGELFFGEGSRLTVL.